This T cell receptor (beta chain) was retrieved from a study of T cell responses to AZD1222 COVID-19 vaccine. Study overall: Second doses were pooled across both intervals (about 4 or about 12 weeks). Findings and limits, study-wide: Seropositivity was recorded at baseline in only a handful of AZD1222 recipients. White British ancestry dominated among donors, who included more females, and clonal diversity was possibly underestimated.

The repertoire was sequenced with immunoSEQ multiplex PCR; TCRdb's copy has only in-frame clones and lacks some. The sample lists roughly 100,000 clones, 85% to 90% occurring once. The CDR3 covers 15 residues. Trimming removed 4 bases from V and 4 bases from J; junction bases left unmatched: 5. Germline V lookup: CDR1 SGDLS, CDR2 YYNGEE. With respect to this clone: Antigen specificity is unknown.

The origin of this receptor is an adult in good health. The rearrangement uses TRBV9 and TRBJ2-1; 10 bases are a match to TRBD1. Sequencing was performed on peripheral blood, taken on day 0 of AZD1222 vaccination. The DNA for the CDR3 is TGTGCCAGCAGCCCACCGGGACAGGGGTACAATGAGCAGTTCTTC. This codes for CASSPPGQGYNEQFF. The full variable domain, in which reference TRBV9 and TRBJ2-1 provide the parts outside the CDR3, is DSGVTQTPKHLITATGQRVTLRCSPRSGDLSVYWYQQSLDQGLQFLIQYYNGEERAKGNILERFSAQQFPDLHSELNLSSLELGDSALYFCASSPPGQGYNEQFFGPGTRLTVL.